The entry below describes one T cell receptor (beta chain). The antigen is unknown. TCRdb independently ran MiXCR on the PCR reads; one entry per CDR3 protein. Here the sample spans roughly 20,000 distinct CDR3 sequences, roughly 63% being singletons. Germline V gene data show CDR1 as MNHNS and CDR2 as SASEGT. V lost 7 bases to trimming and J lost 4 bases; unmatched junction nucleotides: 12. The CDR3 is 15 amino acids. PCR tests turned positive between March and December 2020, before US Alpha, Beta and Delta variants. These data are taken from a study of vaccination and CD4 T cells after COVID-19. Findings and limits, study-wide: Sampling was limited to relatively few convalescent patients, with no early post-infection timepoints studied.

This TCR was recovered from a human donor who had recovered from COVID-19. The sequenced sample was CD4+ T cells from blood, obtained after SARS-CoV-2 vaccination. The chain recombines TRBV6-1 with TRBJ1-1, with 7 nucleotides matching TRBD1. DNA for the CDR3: TGTGCCAGCAACCGAGAAGGGGGCCGGGGCACTGAAGCTTTCTTT. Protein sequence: CASNREGGRGTEAFF.